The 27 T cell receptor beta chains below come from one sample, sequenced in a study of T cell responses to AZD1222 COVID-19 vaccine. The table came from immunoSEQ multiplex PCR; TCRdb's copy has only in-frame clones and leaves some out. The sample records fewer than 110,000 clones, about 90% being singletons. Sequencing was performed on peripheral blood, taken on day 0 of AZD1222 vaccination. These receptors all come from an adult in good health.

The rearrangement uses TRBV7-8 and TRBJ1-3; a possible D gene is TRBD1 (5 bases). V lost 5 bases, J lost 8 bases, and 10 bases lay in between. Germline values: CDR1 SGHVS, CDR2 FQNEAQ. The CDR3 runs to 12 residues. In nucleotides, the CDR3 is TGTGCCAGCAGCCCTGACAGAGACACCATATATTTT. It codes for CASSPDRDTIYF.

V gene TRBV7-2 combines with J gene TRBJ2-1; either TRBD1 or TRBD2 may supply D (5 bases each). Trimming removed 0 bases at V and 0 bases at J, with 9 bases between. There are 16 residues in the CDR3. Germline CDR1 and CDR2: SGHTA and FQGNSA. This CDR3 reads CASSLAGTPSYNEQFF. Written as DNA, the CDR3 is TGTGCCAGCAGCTTAGCGGGGACGCCCTCCTACAATGAGCAGTTCTTC.

CDR3: CASSLGTGGGYTF. The CDR3, as DNA: TGTGCCAGCAGCTTAGGGACAGGGGGTGGCTACACCTTC. The genes are TRBV7-3 and TRBJ1-2; 11 nucleotides match TRBD1. J lost 7 bases, V lost 2 bases, and 0 bases had no gene match. CDR3 length: 13 residues. The germline V gene has CDR1 SGHTA and CDR2 FQGTGA.

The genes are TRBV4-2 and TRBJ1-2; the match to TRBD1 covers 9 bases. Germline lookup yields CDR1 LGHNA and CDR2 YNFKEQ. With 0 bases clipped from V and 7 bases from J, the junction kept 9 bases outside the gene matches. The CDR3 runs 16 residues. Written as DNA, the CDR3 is TGTGCCAGCAGCCAAGACTTAACAGGGGGCTGGGTTGGCTACACCTTC. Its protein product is CASSQDLTGGWVGYTF.

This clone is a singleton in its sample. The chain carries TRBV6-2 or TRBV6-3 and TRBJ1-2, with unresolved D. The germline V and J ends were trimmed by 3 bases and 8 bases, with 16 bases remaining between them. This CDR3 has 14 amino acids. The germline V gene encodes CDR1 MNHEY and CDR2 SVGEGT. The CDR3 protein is CASSYYTSAGGYTF. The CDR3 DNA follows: TGTGCCAGCAGTTATTATACCTCGGCGGGCGGCTACACCTTC.

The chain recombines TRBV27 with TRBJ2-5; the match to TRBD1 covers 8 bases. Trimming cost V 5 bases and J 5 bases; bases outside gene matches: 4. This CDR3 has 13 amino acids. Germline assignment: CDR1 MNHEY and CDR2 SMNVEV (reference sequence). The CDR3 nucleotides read TGTGCCAGCAGTATGACAGGGGTCGAGACCCAGTACTTC. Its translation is CASSMTGVETQYF.

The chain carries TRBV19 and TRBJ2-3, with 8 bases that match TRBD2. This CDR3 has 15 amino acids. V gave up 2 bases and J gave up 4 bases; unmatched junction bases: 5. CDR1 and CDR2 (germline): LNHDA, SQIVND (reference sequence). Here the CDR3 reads CASSITGGPPDTQYF. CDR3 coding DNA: TGTGCCAGTAGTATAACGGGGGGGCCGCCAGATACGCAGTATTTT.

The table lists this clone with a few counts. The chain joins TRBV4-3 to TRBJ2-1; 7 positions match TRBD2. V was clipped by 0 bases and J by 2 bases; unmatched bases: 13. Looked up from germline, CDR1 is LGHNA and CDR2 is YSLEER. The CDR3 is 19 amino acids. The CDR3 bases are TGCGCCAGCAGCCAAGATTCCCTGAGTGCGAGCGGGGCCTACAATGAGCAGTTCTTC. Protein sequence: CASSQDSLSASGAYNEQFF.

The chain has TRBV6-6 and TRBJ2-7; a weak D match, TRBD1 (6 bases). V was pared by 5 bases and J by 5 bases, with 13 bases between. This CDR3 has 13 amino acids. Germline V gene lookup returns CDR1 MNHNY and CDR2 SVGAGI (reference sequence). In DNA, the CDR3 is TGTGCCAGCAGTCAACAGGGCCTCGACGAGCAGTACTTC. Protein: CASSQQGLDEQYF.

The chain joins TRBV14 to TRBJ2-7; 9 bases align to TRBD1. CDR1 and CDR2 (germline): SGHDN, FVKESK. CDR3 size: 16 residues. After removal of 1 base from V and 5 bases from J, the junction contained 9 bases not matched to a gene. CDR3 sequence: CASSQVWTGARHEQYF. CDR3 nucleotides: TGTGCCAGCAGCCAAGTCTGGACAGGGGCGAGACACGAGCAGTACTTC.

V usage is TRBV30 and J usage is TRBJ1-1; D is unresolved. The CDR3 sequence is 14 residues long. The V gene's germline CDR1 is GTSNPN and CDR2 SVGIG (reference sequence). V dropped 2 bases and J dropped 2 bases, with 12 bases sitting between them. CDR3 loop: CAWSLKTSNTEAFF. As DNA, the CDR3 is TGTGCCTGGAGTCTTAAGACAAGCAACACTGAAGCTTTCTTT. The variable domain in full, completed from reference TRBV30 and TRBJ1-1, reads SQTIHQWPATLVQPVGSPLSLECTVEGTSNPNLYWYRQAAGRGLQLLFYSVGIGQISSEVPQNLSASRPQDRQFILSSKKLLLSDSGFYLCAWSLKTSNTEAFFGQGTRLTVV.

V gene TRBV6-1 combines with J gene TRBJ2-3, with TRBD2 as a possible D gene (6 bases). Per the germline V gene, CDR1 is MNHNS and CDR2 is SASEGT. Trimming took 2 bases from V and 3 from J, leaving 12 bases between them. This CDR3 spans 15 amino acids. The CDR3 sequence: CASSESAGWTDTQYF. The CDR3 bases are TGTGCCAGCAGTGAATCTGCGGGGTGGACAGATACGCAGTATTTT.

The CDR3 DNA is TGTGCCAGCAGCCTTAGGTTCTGGGCTACTAATGAAAAACTGTTTTTT. Encoded protein: CASSLRFWATNEKLFF. The chain joins TRBV7-6 to TRBJ1-4; D is unresolved. V was pared by 5 bases and J by 2 bases, with 15 bases between. CDR1 SGHVS and CDR2 FNYEAQ come from the germline V gene. The CDR3 consists of 16 residues. Full variable domain (remainder filled in from reference TRBV7-6 and TRBJ1-4): GAGVSQSPRYKVTKRGQDVALRCDPISGHVSLYWYRQALGQGPEFLTYFNYEAQQDKSGLPNDRFSAERPEGSISTLTIQRTEQRDSAMYRCASSLRFWATNEKLFFGSGTQLSVL.

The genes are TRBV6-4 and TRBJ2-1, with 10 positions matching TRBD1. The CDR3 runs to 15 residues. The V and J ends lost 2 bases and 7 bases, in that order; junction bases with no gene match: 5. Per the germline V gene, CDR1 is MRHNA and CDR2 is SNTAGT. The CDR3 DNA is TGTGCCAGCAGTGACGGGGGACAGGGGTGGAATGAGCAGTTCTTC. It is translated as CASSDGGQGWNEQFF.

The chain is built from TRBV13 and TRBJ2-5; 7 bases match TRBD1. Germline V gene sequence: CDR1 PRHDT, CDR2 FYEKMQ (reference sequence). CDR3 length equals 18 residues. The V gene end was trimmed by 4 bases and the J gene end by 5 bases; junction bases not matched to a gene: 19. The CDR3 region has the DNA TGTGCCAGCAGCTCGGGACAGCCCTTGTCGGGCGCTGTGGAGACCCAGTACTTC. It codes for CASSSGQPLSGAVETQYF.

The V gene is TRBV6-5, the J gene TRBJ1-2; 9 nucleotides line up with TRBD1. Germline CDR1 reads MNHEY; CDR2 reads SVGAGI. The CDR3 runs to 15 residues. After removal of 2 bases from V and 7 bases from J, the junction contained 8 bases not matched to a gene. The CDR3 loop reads CASSYGPDRGGGYTF. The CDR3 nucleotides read TGTGCCAGCAGTTACGGTCCGGACAGGGGAGGTGGCTACACCTTC.

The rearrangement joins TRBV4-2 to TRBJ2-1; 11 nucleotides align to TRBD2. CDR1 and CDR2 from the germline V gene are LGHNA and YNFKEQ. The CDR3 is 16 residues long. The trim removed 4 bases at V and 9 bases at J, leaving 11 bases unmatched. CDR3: CASSREGLAAGGEQFF. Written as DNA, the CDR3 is TGTGCCAGCAGCCGCGAGGGACTAGCGGCCGGGGGTGAGCAGTTCTTC.

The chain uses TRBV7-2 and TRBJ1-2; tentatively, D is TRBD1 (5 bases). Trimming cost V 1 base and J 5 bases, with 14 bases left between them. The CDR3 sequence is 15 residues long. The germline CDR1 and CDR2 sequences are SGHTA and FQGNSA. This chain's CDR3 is CASSLGGPGVYGYTF. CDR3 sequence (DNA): TGTGCCAGCAGCTTAGGTGGGCCGGGGGTTTATGGCTACACCTTC.

CDR3: CATNREGGTEAFF. For the CDR3, the DNA is TGTGCCACCAACAGGGAAGGGGGCACTGAAGCTTTCTTT. V is TRBV7-9 and J is TRBJ1-1; possible D gene TRBD1, 6 bases. CDR1 SEHNR and CDR2 FQNEAQ come from the germline V gene (reference sequence). CDR3 length: 13 residues. Trimming shortened V by 10 bases and J by 4 bases, and 16 bases separated the two germline ends.

CDR3 nucleotides: TGTGCCAGCAGCTTGGACGGATTCCCCTCTGGAAACACCATATATTTT. This translates into CASSLDGFPSGNTIYF. This chain connects TRBV5-4 to TRBJ1-3; D uncertain. The CDR3 runs 16 residues. Trimming removed 0 bases from V and 0 bases from J, with 10 bases in between. Germline V gene lookup returns CDR1 SGHNT and CDR2 YYREEE (reference sequence).

CDR3 sequence (DNA): TGTGCCAGCAGTTTAGCAGGGGCCCGCTACGAGCAGTACTTC. Its translation: CASSLAGARYEQYF. The chain employs TRBV27 and TRBJ2-7; D may be TRBD1 (6 bases). The CDR3 is 14 residues long. Germline V CDR1 and CDR2: MNHEY, SMNVEV (reference sequence). Trimming took off 2 bases at V and 3 bases at J, with 11 bases between the two ends.

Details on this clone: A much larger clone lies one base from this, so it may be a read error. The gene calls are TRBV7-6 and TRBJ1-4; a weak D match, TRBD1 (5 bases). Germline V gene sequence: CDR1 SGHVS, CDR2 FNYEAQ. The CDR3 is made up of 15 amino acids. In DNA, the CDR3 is TGTGCCAGCAGCTTAGGAATCGGGGCCGATGAAAAACTGCTTTTT. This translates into CASSLGIGADEKLLF.

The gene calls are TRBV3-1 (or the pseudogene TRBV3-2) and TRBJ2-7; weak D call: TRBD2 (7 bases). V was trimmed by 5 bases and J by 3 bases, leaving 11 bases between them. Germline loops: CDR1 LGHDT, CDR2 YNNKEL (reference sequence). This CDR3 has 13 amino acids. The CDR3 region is CASSGGAHYEQYF. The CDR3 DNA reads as TGTGCCAGCAGCGGGGGGGCCCACTACGAGCAGTACTTC.

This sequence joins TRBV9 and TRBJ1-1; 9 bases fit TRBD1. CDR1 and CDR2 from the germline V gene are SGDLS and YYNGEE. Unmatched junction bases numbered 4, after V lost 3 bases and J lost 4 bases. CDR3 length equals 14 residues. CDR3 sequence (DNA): TGTGCCAGCAGCGCCTCGACAGGGGGCACTGAAGCTTTCTTT. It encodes CASSASTGGTEAFF.

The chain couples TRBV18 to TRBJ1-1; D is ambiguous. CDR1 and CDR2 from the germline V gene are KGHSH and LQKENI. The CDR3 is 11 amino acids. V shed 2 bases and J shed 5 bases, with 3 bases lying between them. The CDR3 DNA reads TGTGCCAGCTCACCAGGTACTGAAGCTTTCTTT. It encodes CASSPGTEAFF.

The CDR3 nucleotides are TGCGCCAGCAGCGTGGGACTAGCGGGGGGGCAAGAGACCCAGTACTTC. Protein product: CASSVGLAGGQETQYF. V is TRBV5-1 and J is TRBJ2-5; the match to TRBD2 covers 16 bases. V gave up 4 bases and J gave up 2 bases; unmatched junction bases: 2. Germline V gives CDR1 SGHRS, CDR2 YFSETQ. There are 16 residues in the CDR3.

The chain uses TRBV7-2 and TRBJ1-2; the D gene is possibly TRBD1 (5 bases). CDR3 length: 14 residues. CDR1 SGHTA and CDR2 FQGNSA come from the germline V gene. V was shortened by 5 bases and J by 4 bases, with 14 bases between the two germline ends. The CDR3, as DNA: TGTGCCAGCAGCCCCAGGGAGCGGCTCTATGGCTACACCTTC. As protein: CASSPRERLYGYTF.